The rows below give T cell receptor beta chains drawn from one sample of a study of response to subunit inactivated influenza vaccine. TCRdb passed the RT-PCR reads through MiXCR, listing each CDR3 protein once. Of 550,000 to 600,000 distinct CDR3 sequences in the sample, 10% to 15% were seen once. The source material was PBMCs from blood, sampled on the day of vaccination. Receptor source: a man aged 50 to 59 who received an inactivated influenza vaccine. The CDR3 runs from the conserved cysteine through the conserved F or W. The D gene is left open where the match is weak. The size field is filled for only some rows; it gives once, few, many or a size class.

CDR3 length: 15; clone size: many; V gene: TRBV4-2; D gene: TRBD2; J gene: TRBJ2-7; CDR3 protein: CASSLQGTSNDEQYF; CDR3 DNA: TGTGCCAGCAGCCTGCAGGGGACTAGTAACGACGAGCAGTACTTC
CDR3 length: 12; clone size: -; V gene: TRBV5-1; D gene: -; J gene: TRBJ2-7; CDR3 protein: CASRDGLYEQYF; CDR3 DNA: TGCGCCAGCAGGGACGGACTATACGAGCAGTACTTC
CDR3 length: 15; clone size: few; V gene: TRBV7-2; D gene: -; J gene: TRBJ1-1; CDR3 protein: CASSLDSGAFTEAFF; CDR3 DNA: TGTGCCAGCAGCTTAGATTCAGGGGCGTTCACTGAAGCTTTCTTT
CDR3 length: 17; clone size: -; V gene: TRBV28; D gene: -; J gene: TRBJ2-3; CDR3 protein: CASSFEWYSSSTDTQYF; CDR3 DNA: TGTGCCAGCAGTTTCGAATGGTACAGCTCTAGCACAGATACGCAGTATTTT
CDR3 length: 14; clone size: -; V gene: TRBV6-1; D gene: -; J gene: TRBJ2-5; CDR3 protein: CASSEGSLWETQYF; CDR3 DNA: TGTGCCAGCAGTGAAGGGTCCCTCTGGGAGACCCAGTACTTC
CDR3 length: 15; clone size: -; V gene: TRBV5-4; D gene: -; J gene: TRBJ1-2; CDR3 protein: CASSPDRNFNYGYTF; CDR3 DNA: TGTGCCAGCAGCCCGGACAGAAACTTTAACTATGGCTACACCTTC
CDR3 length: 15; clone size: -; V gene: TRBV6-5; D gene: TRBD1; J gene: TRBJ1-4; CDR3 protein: CASSYSGTGVEKLFF; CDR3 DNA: TGTGCCAGCAGTTACTCCGGGACAGGTGTAGAAAAACTGTTTTTT
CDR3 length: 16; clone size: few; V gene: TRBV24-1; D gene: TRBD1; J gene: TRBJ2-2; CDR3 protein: CATSERDRINTGELFF; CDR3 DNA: TGTGCCACCAGTGAACGGGACAGGATAAACACCGGGGAGCTGTTTTTT
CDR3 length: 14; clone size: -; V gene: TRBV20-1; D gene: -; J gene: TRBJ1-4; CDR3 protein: CSASESRVKEKLFF; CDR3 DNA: TGCAGTGCTAGCGAGTCCAGGGTTAAAGAAAAACTGTTTTTT
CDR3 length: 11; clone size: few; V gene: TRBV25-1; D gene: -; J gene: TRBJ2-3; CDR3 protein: CASSEAGTQYF; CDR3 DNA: TGTGCCAGCAGTGAGGCTGGTACGCAGTATTTT